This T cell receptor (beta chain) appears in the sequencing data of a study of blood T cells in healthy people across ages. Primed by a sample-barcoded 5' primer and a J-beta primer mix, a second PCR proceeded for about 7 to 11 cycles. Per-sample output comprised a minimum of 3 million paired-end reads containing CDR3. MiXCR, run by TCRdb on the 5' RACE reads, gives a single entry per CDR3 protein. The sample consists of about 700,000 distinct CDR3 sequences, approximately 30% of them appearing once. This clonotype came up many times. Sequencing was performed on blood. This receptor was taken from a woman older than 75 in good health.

CDR3 protein: CASSLEGRGLGETQYF. The DNA for the CDR3 is TGTGCCAGCAGCTTAGAAGGGAGGGGGCTCGGGGAGACCCAGTACTTC. The chain recombines TRBV7-2 with TRBJ2-5; D tentatively reads TRBD1 or TRBD2 (7 bases each). CDR3 length: 16 amino acids. The germline V gene has CDR1 SGHTA and CDR2 FQGNSA. Trimming shortened V by 1 base and J by 5 bases, and 17 bases separated the two germline ends.